One TCR beta chain is described in this entry. This sample also contains other DNA sequences that code for the same CDR3. The sample originates from a study of blood T cell repertoires in COVID-19. Study background: Spain, Italy and the United States supplied samples that represented acute and convalescent COVID-19. Nucleic acid was either cDNA or gDNA, and it came from T cells, B-cell-depleted T cells, or PBMCs.

The Seattle patients joined while their infection was active and were tracked longitudinally afterward. Original processing notes: Scientists estimated how many nucleated cells there were by amplifying reference gene primers. Data came from immunoSEQ multiplex PCR; TCRdb stores just in-frame clones and leaves some out. That table is the source of V, J and clone size, and D and trimming were worked out from the DNA. The sample holds almost 350,000 clones; roughly 87% are singletons and the top ten take 3% to 4.5%. The TCR comes from a woman between 55 and 75 years old with COVID-19, enrolled during active disease. Sequencing used peripheral blood.

The CDR3 nucleotides are TGCGCCAGCAGCCCACCGGGACTAGCTGTCGGGGAGCTGTTTTTT. Translating gives CASSPPGLAVGELFF. V gene TRBV4-1 combines with J gene TRBJ2-2, with 9 bases that match TRBD2. J was trimmed by 7 bases and V by 4 bases; bases with no gene match: 7. The CDR3 is made up of 15 amino acids. Germline V gives CDR1 MGHRA, CDR2 YSYEKL.